The 30 T cell receptor beta chains listed next were all sequenced from one sample in a study of Ad26.COV2.S vaccination and SARS-CoV-2 variants (dated by TCRdb to the early 2020s). What the treatment or condition label conveys for this sample: about 20 received Ad26.COV2.S at low or high dose, single or two shots; about 5 received placebo; per-sample allocation not given. Repertoires of vaccine and placebo recipients were sequenced from samples taken on day 63 after the first injection. Library preparation was by the immunoSEQ multiplex PCR assay. Held by TCRdb, this immuneACCESS table contains in-frame sequences only and omits some clones. Under half of the omission traces to an unresolved V gene where checked; the cause of the rest is unknown. This sample has some 350,000 clones in its table, and approximately 85% of those were observed once. The top ten clonotypes cover 2.5% to 3.5% of the sample.

The input for sequencing was peripheral blood, taken in a trial of Ad26.COV2.S vaccine versus placebo. All receptors come from a person between 18 and 59 years old who received the Ad26.COV2.S COVID-19 vaccine or a placebo.

V gene TRBV7-2 combines with J gene TRBJ2-7, with D perhaps being TRBD1 or TRBD2 (5 bases each). Trimming took off 4 bases at V and 5 bases at J, with 27 bases between the two ends. Germline values: CDR1 SGHTA, CDR2 FQGNSA. This CDR3 has 18 amino acids. The CDR3 nucleotides read TGTGCCAGCAGCTCATCACCGAGGGGCTTTACCGAGGGGAACGAGCAGTACTTC. It translates to CASSSSPRGFTEGNEQYF.

The V gene is TRBV28, the J gene TRBJ1-5; D is possibly TRBD1 (5 bases). The V and J ends lost 2 bases and 1 base respectively, with 9 bases between them. The CDR3 consists of 15 residues. The germline gives CDR1 MDHEN, CDR2 SYDVKM. The CDR3 loop reads CASSLRRDSNQPQHF. CDR3 in DNA: TGTGCCAGCAGTTTACGACGGGACAGCAATCAGCCCCAGCATTTT.

The CDR3 DNA sequence: TGTGCCAGCAGCTTGAGGGGAAACAGGGAGGTCTATGGCTACACCTTC. Amino acids: CASSLRGNREVYGYTF. The chain employs TRBV5-6 and TRBJ1-2, with D possibly matching TRBD1 (6 bases). Per the germline V gene, CDR1 is SGHDT and CDR2 is YYEEEE. Deletions cut 1 base from V and 4 bases from J, with 17 bases between. The CDR3 is 16 residues long.

This CDR3 reads CASSESGLKTEAFF. CDR3 nucleotide sequence: TGCGCCAGCAGTGAGTCGGGGTTAAAAACTGAAGCTTTCTTT. J is TRBJ1-1 and V is TRBV10-2; no clear D. The germline V and J ends were trimmed by 0 bases and 5 bases, with 10 bases remaining between them. Germline V lookup: CDR1 WSHSY, CDR2 SAAADI. This CDR3 has 14 residues.

This chain joins TRBV9 and TRBJ1-2, with D unclear. CDR3 size: 16 residues. V was clipped by 0 bases and J by 4 bases, with 16 bases between them. Germline V CDR1 and CDR2: SGDLS, YYNGEE. DNA of the CDR3: TGTGCCAGCAGCGTAGGGCCGTGGGGTTCCGGCTATGGCTACACCTTC. It translates to CASSVGPWGSGYGYTF.

This chain's CDR3 is CASSWDRGGYGYTF. CDR3 DNA: TGTGCCAGCAGCTGGGACAGGGGCGGCTATGGCTACACCTTC. This chain uses TRBV5-4 with TRBJ1-2; 10 positions match TRBD1. The CDR3 totals 14 residues. Germline CDR1 SGHNT, CDR2 YYREEE (reference sequence). Trimming at V came to 3 bases and at J to 4 bases, leaving 3 bases not matched to a gene.

The chain carries TRBV7-9 and TRBJ1-1; possible D gene TRBD1, 5 bases. Germline V gene lookup returns CDR1 SEHNR and CDR2 FQNEAQ (reference sequence). V was shortened by 4 bases and J by 1 base, with 19 bases between the two germline ends. This CDR3 has 17 amino acids. CDR3 region: CASSSRGGVGRNTEAFF. The CDR3 bases are TGTGCCAGCAGCTCTAGGGGCGGGGTAGGTCGGAACACTGAAGCTTTCTTT.

In its sample, this clone ranks as medium-sized. The genes are TRBV7-2 and TRBJ2-1; 14 bases align to TRBD2. The CDR3 is made up of 16 amino acids. Germline loops: CDR1 SGHTA, CDR2 FQGNSA. With 5 bases clipped from V and 9 bases from J, the junction kept 9 bases outside the gene matches. The CDR3 nucleotides are TGTGCCAGCAGCCCCTCCGGGACTAGCGGGAGTCGTGAGCAGTTCTTC. It encodes CASSPSGTSGSREQFF. The full variable domain, in which reference TRBV7-2 and TRBJ2-1 provide the parts outside the CDR3, is GAGVSQSPSNKVTEKGKDVELRCDPISGHTALYWYRQSLGQGLEFLIYFQGNSAPDKSGLPSDRFSAERTGGSVSTLTIQRTQQEDSAVYLCASSPSGTSGSREQFFGPGTRLTVL.

The V call is TRBV4-1, the J call TRBJ1-3; D remains unclear. There are 15 residues in the CDR3. Deletions cut 4 bases from V and 0 bases from J, with 10 bases between. CDR1 and CDR2 from the germline V gene are MGHRA and YSYEKL. The CDR3 is CASSPRTVSGNTIYF. In DNA form, the CDR3 reads TGCGCCAGCAGCCCCCGTACCGTCTCTGGAAACACCATATATTTT.

The chain couples TRBV7-9 to TRBJ2-7, with TRBD2 identical over 12 bases. The CDR3 is 15 residues long. CDR1 and CDR2 (germline): SEHNR, FQNEAQ (reference sequence). V lost 4 bases to trimming and J lost 6 bases; unmatched junction nucleotides: 7. CDR3 nucleotide sequence: TGTGCCAGCAGCTCTCTAGCGGGAGGGCCGCGCGAGCAGTACTTC. This translates into CASSSLAGGPREQYF.

The V gene is TRBV19, the J gene TRBJ1-1, with D unresolved. Germline lookup yields CDR1 LNHDA and CDR2 SQIVND (reference sequence). This CDR3 is built from 13 residues. V was shortened by 1 base and J by 3 bases, with 6 bases between the two germline ends. The CDR3: CASSIGQHTEAFF. CDR3 coding DNA: TGTGCCAGTAGTATAGGACAACACACTGAAGCTTTCTTT.

The chain employs TRBV24-1 and TRBJ2-1; 7 nucleotides match TRBD2. The CDR3 totals 16 residues. Per the germline V gene, CDR1 is KGHDR and CDR2 is SFDVKD. The J segment lost 0 bases and the V segment lost 2 bases, leaving 3 bases of the junction unmatched. Here the CDR3 reads CATSDWTGGSYNEQFF. CDR3 in DNA: TGTGCCACCAGTGATTGGACGGGGGGCTCCTACAATGAGCAGTTCTTC.

This rearrangement joins TRBV27 to TRBJ2-1; TRBD1 matches 8 bases. Per germline, CDR1 MNHEY and CDR2 SMNVEV (reference sequence). The V segment lost 5 bases and the J segment 6 bases; nucleotides outside the gene matches: 6. CDR3 length equals 14 residues. CDR3 sequence (DNA): TGTGCCAGCAGTCTAGACAGGGGCCCCAATGAGCAGTTCTTC. Protein sequence: CASSLDRGPNEQFF.

The chain recombines TRBV29-1 with TRBJ2-5, with a possible D match to TRBD2 (5 bases). Between the trimmed V and J ends, which lost 0 bases and 1 base, there was a span of 12 bases. Germline V gene sequence: CDR1 SQVTM, CDR2 ANQGSEA. The CDR3 length is 15 residues. The CDR3 nucleotides are TGCAGCGTTGAAGATCAGAGCGGAGTCCAAGAGACCCAGTACTTC. Translated: CSVEDQSGVQETQYF.

The rearrangement uses TRBV5-4 and TRBJ1-6, with D maybe TRBD1 (6 bases). This CDR3 comprises 15 residues. The V end lost 4 bases, the J end lost 7 bases, and 15 bases lay between the germline ends. Germline V gives CDR1 SGHNT, CDR2 YYREEE (reference sequence). The CDR3, as DNA: TGTGCCAGCAGCAACACAGGGCCTCAAAATTCACCCCTCCACTTT. Its translation: CASSNTGPQNSPLHF.

The V and J genes are TRBV20-1 and TRBJ2-7; 9 bases agree with TRBD1. The CDR3 length is 14 residues. The germline V gene has CDR1 DFQATT and CDR2 SNEGSKA (reference sequence). The V gene end was trimmed by 3 bases and the J gene end by 2 bases; junction bases not matched to a gene: 5. CDR3 in amino acids: CSASYRGLPYEQYF. In DNA form, the CDR3 reads TGCAGTGCTAGTTACAGGGGGCTACCCTACGAGCAGTACTTC.

The chain recombines TRBV28 with TRBJ1-1; D not resolved. The CDR3 sequence is 12 residues long. Per the germline V gene, CDR1 is MDHEN and CDR2 is SYDVKM. Trimming took off 3 bases at V and 2 bases at J, with 4 bases between the two ends. The DNA for the CDR3 is TGTGCCAGCAGTTTTGGAAACACTGAAGCTTTCTTT. Translation: CASSFGNTEAFF.

The gene calls are TRBV5-1 and TRBJ2-2; the D gene is possibly TRBD2 (6 bases). This CDR3 spans 17 amino acids. The germline V gene encodes CDR1 SGHRS and CDR2 YFSETQ. Trimming removed 4 bases at V and 6 bases at J, with 22 bases between. CDR3 bases: TGCGCCAGCAGCCACCAGACTAGACATGGGGGTCCCGGGGAGCTGTTTTTT. This translates into CASSHQTRHGGPGELFF.

This rearrangement joins TRBV10-3 to TRBJ2-1, with TRBD1 identical over 8 bases. The CDR3 spans 17 residues. Germline V CDR1 and CDR2: ENHRY, SYGVKD. V shed 2 bases, J shed 1 base, and the junction held 7 bases outside the gene matches. The CDR3 loop reads CAISERQGPGSYNEQFF. CDR3 coding DNA: TGTGCCATCAGTGAGCGACAGGGGCCGGGGTCCTACAATGAGCAGTTCTTC.

This chain links TRBV7-9 with TRBJ1-3; D ambiguous. V shed 11 bases and J shed 0 bases, with 20 bases lying between them. The CDR3 is 16 amino acids. In germline, CDR1 is SEHNR, CDR2 FQNEAQ (reference sequence). The CDR3 DNA is TGTGCCTGTCCGGGAAGGGAGTATAACTCTGGAAACACCATATATTTT. It encodes CACPGREYNSGNTIYF.

The chain links TRBV3-1 (or the pseudogene TRBV3-2) to TRBJ1-4; D possibly corresponds to TRBD1 (5 bases). The CDR3 has 16 residues. V was pared by 4 bases and J by 2 bases, with 14 bases between. CDR1 LGHDT and CDR2 YNNKEL come from the germline V gene (reference sequence). This chain's CDR3 is CASSRRLQETNEKLFF. The DNA for the CDR3 is TGTGCCAGCAGCCGTAGACTACAGGAGACTAATGAAAAACTGTTTTTT.

The gene calls are TRBV2 and TRBJ1-4, with D possibly matching TRBD1 (5 bases). The CDR3 sequence is 13 residues long. CDR1 is SNHLY and CDR2 is FYNNEI in the germline V gene. Trimming removed 4 bases at V and 6 bases at J, with 9 bases between. The CDR3 nucleotides are TGTGCCAGCAGTGGAGGGGTCGATGAAAAACTGTTTTTT. Protein sequence: CASSGGVDEKLFF. Using reference TRBV2 and TRBJ1-4 for the parts outside the CDR3, the full variable domain is EPEVTQTPSHQVTQMGQEVILRCVPISNHLYFYWYRQILGQKVEFLVSFYNNEISEKSEIFDDQFSVERPDGSNFTLKIRSTKLEDSAMYFCASSGGVDEKLFFGSGTQLSVL.

The rearrangement links TRBV29-1 to TRBJ2-3; TRBD1 is a possible D gene (5 bases). The germline V gene encodes CDR1 SQVTM and CDR2 ANQGSEA. The CDR3 extends over 14 amino acids. Trimming pared 2 bases from V and 3 bases from J, leaving 12 bases between. CDR3 amino acids: CSVESQVATDTQYF. The CDR3 region has the DNA TGCAGCGTTGAATCACAGGTCGCTACAGATACGCAGTATTTT.

The chain combines TRBV2 with TRBJ1-1, with 8 bases fitting TRBD1. Trimming removed 4 bases from V and 6 bases from J; junction bases left unmatched: 10. This CDR3 comprises 15 residues. CDR1 is SNHLY, CDR2 FYNNEI, per germline. CDR3 nucleotide sequence: TGTGCCAGCAGTGCCGCACAGGGGGAAATGGCTGAAGCTTTCTTT. Translated: CASSAAQGEMAEAFF.

This clone was found once. The rearrangement joins TRBV13 to TRBJ2-7; D is ambiguous. Germline V CDR1 and CDR2: PRHDT, FYEKMQ (reference sequence). The length of the CDR3 is 15 residues. V lost 5 bases, J lost 0 bases, and 14 bases lay in between. The CDR3: CASSPPVRDSYEQYF. For the CDR3, the DNA is TGTGCCAGCAGCCCTCCAGTTAGGGACTCCTACGAGCAGTACTTC.

CDR3 bases: TGTGCCAGCAGTACCCCTAGCGGGAGTAGCACAGATACGCAGTATTTT. This encodes CASSTPSGSSTDTQYF. This chain uses TRBV28 with TRBJ2-3, with 10 bases aligning to TRBD2. With V trimmed by 5 bases and J by 0 bases, 5 bases remained unmatched. This CDR3 has 16 residues. Germline assignment: CDR1 MDHEN and CDR2 SYDVKM.

The chain couples TRBV10-2 to TRBJ1-1; 8 bases align to TRBD1. There are 15 residues in the CDR3. The germline gives CDR1 WSHSY, CDR2 SAAADI. The junction had 5 bases not matched to a gene; V was cut back by 0 bases and J by 5 bases. The CDR3 DNA follows: TGCGCCAGCAGTGAGTCGTGGACAGGGAGAACTGAAGCTTTCTTT. The encoded protein is CASSESWTGRTEAFF.

The chain uses TRBV7-9 and TRBJ2-3; possible D gene TRBD1, 5 bases. The CDR3 sequence is 14 residues long. V gave up 2 bases and J gave up 1 base, with 7 bases separating them. Germline CDR1 SEHNR, CDR2 FQNEAQ (reference sequence). Here the CDR3 reads CASSLLQGTDTQYF. In DNA, the CDR3 is TGTGCCAGCAGCTTACTACAGGGCACAGATACGCAGTATTTT.

The chain recombines TRBV4-3 with TRBJ1-3; no clear D. CDR3 size: 15 residues. The germline V gene has CDR1 LGHNA and CDR2 YSLEER. Deletions cut 0 bases from V and 2 bases from J, with 8 bases between. CDR3 nucleotides: TGCGCCAGCAGCCAAGATTGGGGTGCTGGAAACACCATATATTTT. Translated, it gives CASSQDWGAGNTIYF.

V is TRBV9 and J is TRBJ1-3; no reliable D call. The CDR3 has 14 residues. Germline V gene data show CDR1 as SGDLS and CDR2 as YYNGEE. Deletions cut 2 bases from V and 3 bases from J, with 9 bases between. The CDR3 spells CASSVQAVGNTIYF. The DNA for the CDR3 is TGTGCCAGCAGCGTTCAGGCGGTTGGAAACACCATATATTTT. The whole variable domain, filled in from reference TRBV9 and TRBJ1-3, reads DSGVTQTPKHLITATGQRVTLRCSPRSGDLSVYWYQQSLDQGLQFLIQYYNGEERAKGNILERFSAQQFPDLHSELNLSSLELGDSALYFCASSVQAVGNTIYFGEGSWLTVV.